This TCR beta chain was recorded in a study of Tregs in tolerant kidney transplant recipients. Background on the study: A roughly 3-day belatacept mixed lymphocyte reaction, sometimes plus 5-day graft donor restimulation, preceded CD4+CD25+CD127- sorting. Antibodies separated recipient from donor cells. Study conclusions and caveats: Tregs expanded with activated donor B cells seemed most donor-specific. Biological reproducibility was not directly addressed in this study.

Here immunoSEQ multiplex PCR was the method, and the copy in TCRdb shows in-frame clones only, minus some. The table has 20,000 or so clones, about three fifths seen once. The V segment lost 7 bases and the J segment 4 bases; nucleotides outside the gene matches: 12. The CDR3 contains 15 residues. In regard to this clone: What it recognizes is unknown.

V and J are TRBV5-3 and TRBJ2-7; 9 nucleotides align to TRBD1. TRBV5-3 is flagged as an ORF with uncertain function. The sequencing sample was made of Tregs from blood cultured with allogeneic cells. The receptor's source is a human donor in good health. CDR3 residues: CARVIPGQGQYEQYF. The CDR3 DNA follows: TGTGCCAGAGTAATACCGGGACAGGGCCAATACGAGCAGTACTTC.